The entry below describes one T cell receptor beta chain. What it binds is not known. The donors were members of the validation cohort comprising roughly 130 subjects, separate from the roughly 690-subject first cohort. The data derive from a study of cytomegalovirus exposure and HLA in healthy donors. Study findings and constraints: Specificity of a few CMV-associated chains for CMV antigens was verified in vitro.

Generated by immunoSEQ multiplex PCR, the TCRdb table keeps only in-frame clones and is missing some. The repertoire holds roughly 56,000 clones, with over 90% as singletons. CDR3 length: 14 amino acids. Germline-derived CDR1 and CDR2 are LNHDA and SQIVND (reference sequence). The V end was cut by 3 bases, the J end by 0 bases, with 8 bases between. The sequence was obtained from a man aged 18 to 30 in good health and CMV-seronegative. Specimen: PBMCs. This chain connects TRBV19 to TRBJ1-1; no definite D call. This CDR3 reads CASSIWAMNTEAFF. The CDR3 DNA sequence: TGTGCCAGTAGTATCTGGGCAATGAACACTGAAGCTTTCTTT.